Sequencing of this T cell receptor beta chain was carried out in a study of regulatory T cells in long-lasting Graves disease. Study at large: Graves' disease counted as persistent after over 5 years of antithyroid drugs with positive TSH receptor antibodies.

Time point meaning: persistent/refractory GD, antithyroid drugs over 5 years with positive TRAb. Extracted RNA from PBMCs served as the source of the TCR library. Concerning this clonotype: Its antigen is as yet unknown. Because the CDR3 is missing its conserved closing phenylalanine or tryptophan, this is likely a read error.

This CDR3 has 13 amino acids. Trimming left V 5 bases short and J 5 bases short, with 13 bases between. Germline V lookup: CDR1 MNHNS, CDR2 SASEGT. Arm-PCR of CDR3 regions and iRepertoire HTBI primers were used to build TCR beta libraries. Under the authors' procedure: Sample data revealed about 60 TRBV and some 13 TRBJ segments. TCRdb reprocessed the multiplex PCR reads via MiXCR and lists one record per CDR3 protein. None of the V and J calls come from the authors' own analysis; TCRdb made them. This table holds about 290,000 distinct CDR3 sequences, under 25% found once. Regarding the study as a whole: Sharing of public clonotypes was greater in persistent patients (around 2,500) than in new patients (almost 1,000). Repertoires from persistent disease leaned toward TRBV28, TRBJ1-2 and TRBJ2-5.

Sequencing used peripheral blood mononuclear cells (PBMCs), obtained when the disease was refractory, from a patient treated with antithyroid drugs. The genes are TRBV6-1 and TRBJ2-7, with a possible D match to TRBD1 (6 bases). The TCR sequence derives from a female donor with Graves disease. In DNA form, the CDR3 reads TGTGCCAGCAGTCTACGGCAGGGGCACGAGCAGTACTCC. This gives the protein CASSLRQGHEQYS.